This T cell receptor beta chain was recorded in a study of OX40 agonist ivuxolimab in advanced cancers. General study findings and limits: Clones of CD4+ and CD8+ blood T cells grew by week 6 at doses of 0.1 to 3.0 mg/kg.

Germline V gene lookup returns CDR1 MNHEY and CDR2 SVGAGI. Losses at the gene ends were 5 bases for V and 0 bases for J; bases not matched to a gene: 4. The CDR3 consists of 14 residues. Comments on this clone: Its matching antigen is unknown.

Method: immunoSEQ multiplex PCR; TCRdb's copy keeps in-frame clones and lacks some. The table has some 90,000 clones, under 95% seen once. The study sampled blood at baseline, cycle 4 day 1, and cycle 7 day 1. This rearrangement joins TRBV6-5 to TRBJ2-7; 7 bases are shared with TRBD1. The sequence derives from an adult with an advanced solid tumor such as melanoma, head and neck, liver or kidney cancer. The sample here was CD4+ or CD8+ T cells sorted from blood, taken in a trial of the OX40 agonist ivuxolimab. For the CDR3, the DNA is TGTGCCAGCAGTGTGGACAGGAGCTCCTACGAGCAGTACTTC. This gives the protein CASSVDRSSYEQYF.